The next 14 T cell receptor beta chains were all read from a single sample in a study of blood T cell repertoires in COVID-19. Method: immunoSEQ multiplex PCR; TCRdb's copy keeps in-frame clones and lacks some. The sample has tens of thousands of clones, around 87% seen once; the top ten hold about 10%. The specimen was peripheral blood. The source is a young man with active or convalescent COVID-19.

For the CDR3, the DNA is TGTGCCACCAGCAACCGGACAGGGGTGAACAATGAGCAGTTCTTC. Amino acid sequence: CATSNRTGVNNEQFF. The genes are TRBV15 and TRBJ2-1, with TRBD1 identical over 9 bases. Germline V gene lookup returns CDR1 LNHNV and CDR2 YYDKDF (reference sequence). The CDR3 extends over 15 amino acids. After removal of 4 bases from V and 5 bases from J, the junction contained 6 bases not matched to a gene.

The rearrangement joins TRBV6-5 to TRBJ1-4, with no clear D. V lost 6 bases to trimming and J lost 0 bases, with 11 bases between them. The length of the CDR3 is 15 residues. CDR1 MNHEY and CDR2 SVGAGI come from the germline V gene. The DNA for the CDR3 is TGTGCCAGCAGGCTCGACGGGGCAACTAATGAAAAACTGTTTTTT. Protein product: CASRLDGATNEKLFF.

This chain uses TRBV24-1 with TRBJ2-3, with a tentative D call TRBD2 (6 bases). Germline V CDR1 and CDR2: KGHDR, SFDVKD. V was cut by 2 bases and J by 4 bases, with 18 bases left in between. CDR3 size: 17 residues. The CDR3 sequence is CATSDSASGFGADTQYF. CDR3 bases: TGTGCCACCAGTGATTCCGCCAGCGGGTTTGGCGCAGATACGCAGTATTTT.

The chain carries TRBV29-1 and TRBJ2-3; 7 bases map to TRBD2. Trimming took 5 bases from V and 7 from J; bases not matched to a gene: 9. This CDR3 comprises 13 residues. Per the germline V gene, CDR1 is SQVTM and CDR2 is ANQGSEA. CDR3 loop: CSVWTSPYYTQYF. CDR3 nucleotides: TGCAGCGTTTGGACTAGTCCGTATTATACGCAGTATTTT.

CDR3 loop: CASSQGTGFSSYNEQFF. CDR3 nucleotides: TGTGCCAGCAGCCAAGGGACAGGCTTTAGCTCCTACAATGAGCAGTTCTTC. This chain links TRBV3-1 (or the pseudogene TRBV3-2) with TRBJ2-1, with 7 bases identical to TRBD1. The V and J ends lost 1 base and 0 bases, in that order; junction bases with no gene match: 6. This CDR3 comprises 17 residues. Germline CDR1 reads LGHDT; CDR2 reads YNNKEL (reference sequence).

The gene calls are TRBV25-1 and TRBJ1-3; D is possibly TRBD1 (5 bases). This CDR3 region has 16 residues. Germline CDR1 MGHDK, CDR2 SYGVNS. Trimming shortened V by 6 bases and J by 8 bases, and 23 bases separated the two germline ends. The CDR3 is CASSDSGGSFADTIYF. The CDR3 nucleotides read TGTGCCAGCAGCGACTCGGGGGGGAGTTTCGCCGACACCATATATTTT.

The rearrangement links TRBV13 to TRBJ1-1, with D uncertain. The CDR3 sequence is 13 residues long. Germline V CDR1 and CDR2: PRHDT, FYEKMQ (reference sequence). Trimming pared 0 bases from V and 3 bases from J, leaving 5 bases between. The chain's CDR3 is CASSLGPYTEAFF. In nucleotides, the CDR3 is TGTGCCAGCAGCTTAGGCCCCTACACTGAAGCTTTCTTT.

The sample holds a few counts of this clone. The V and J genes are TRBV5-1 and TRBJ2-1; 8 bases match TRBD1. The length of the CDR3 is 15 residues. In germline, CDR1 is SGHRS, CDR2 YFSETQ. Trimming removed 0 bases from V and 8 bases from J; junction bases left unmatched: 7. The CDR3 nucleotides are TGCGCCAGCAGCTTGGCGGACAGGGATCGGGATGAGCAGTTCTTC. Its translation: CASSLADRDRDEQFF.

The V call is TRBV25-1, the J call TRBJ1-2; the D is unclear. Trimming stripped 1 base from V and 0 bases from J, with 6 bases between. The CDR3 consists of 14 residues. CDR1 is MGHDK and CDR2 is SYGVNS in the germline V gene. In nucleotides, the CDR3 is TGTGCCAGCAGTGAATTAACAACTAACTATGGCTACACCTTC. This gives the protein CASSELTTNYGYTF.

By proportion, this clone is medium-sized. V is TRBV11-2 and J is TRBJ2-5; unclear D gene. V lost 2 bases and J 2 bases, leaving 6 bases between the germline ends. Germline loops: CDR1 SGHAT, CDR2 FQNNGV. The CDR3 is made up of 13 amino acids. The CDR3: CASSLWQQETQYF. The CDR3 nucleotides are TGTGCCAGCAGCTTATGGCAGCAAGAGACCCAGTACTTC. Filled out from reference TRBV11-2 and TRBJ2-5, the complete variable domain reads EAGVAQSPRYKIIEKRQSVAFWCNPISGHATLYWYQQILGQGPKLLIQFQNNGVVDDSQLPKDRFSAERLKGVDSTLKIQPAKLEDSAVYLCASSLWQQETQYFGPGTRLLVL.

This clone is a singleton in its sample. The V and J genes are TRBV3-1 (or the pseudogene TRBV3-2) and TRBJ2-2, with D perhaps matching TRBD2 (5 bases). There are 18 residues in the CDR3. Deletions cut 1 base from V and 8 bases from J, with 23 bases between. CDR1 is LGHDT, CDR2 YNNKEL, per germline (reference sequence). CDR3 in amino acids: CASSQVSGRDSAAGELFF. CDR3 nucleotide sequence: TGTGCCAGCAGCCAAGTTTCAGGTCGGGATAGCGCGGCTGGGGAGCTGTTTTTT.

The rearrangement links TRBV6-5 to TRBJ1-4; D is unresolved. Trimming removed 0 bases at V and 8 bases at J, with 7 bases between. Germline V gene sequence: CDR1 MNHEY, CDR2 SVGAGI. The CDR3 length is 13 residues. For the CDR3, the DNA is TGTGCCAGCAGTTACTCTTCAGGAGAAAAACTGTTTTTT. Protein product: CASSYSSGEKLFF.

V and J are TRBV11-3 and TRBJ1-1; D is undetermined. Trimming took 0 bases from V and 5 from J, leaving 13 bases between them. This CDR3 spans 15 amino acids. CDR1 and CDR2 (germline): SGHNT, YENEEA. CDR3 in amino acids: CASSLDLNLQTEAFF. Written as DNA, the CDR3 is TGTGCCAGCAGCTTAGATCTAAATCTACAGACTGAAGCTTTCTTT.

This clone was seen only once. Written as DNA, the CDR3 is TGTGCCAGCAGCAGAGACAGGTACAATGAGCAGTTCTTC. Residues: CASSRDRYNEQFF. J is TRBJ2-1 and V is TRBV3-1 (or the pseudogene TRBV3-2); maybe TRBD1 (6 bases). The V and J ends lost 5 bases and 4 bases respectively, with 9 bases between them. The CDR3 is 13 residues long. Looked up from germline, CDR1 is LGHDT and CDR2 is YNNKEL (reference sequence).